This T cell receptor (beta chain) was captured in a study of OX40 agonist ivuxolimab in advanced cancers. The study, taken as a whole, reports: At 0.1 to 3.0 mg/kg, CD4+ and CD8+ blood T cells expanded clonally by week 6.

As regards this clone: Its target is not known.

Autoimmune disease history or systemic immunosuppression led to patient exclusion. Clones were sequenced by immunoSEQ multiplex PCR, and TCRdb holds only the in-frame ones, with some missing. The repertoire includes 45,000 to 50,000 clones, 60% to 85% of them detected once, and approximately 2.1% sits in the top ten. The TCR originated in an adult with an advanced solid tumor such as melanoma, head and neck, liver or kidney cancer. The sequencing here drew on CD4+ or CD8+ T cells sorted from blood, taken in a trial of the OX40 agonist ivuxolimab.

CDR3 bases: TGTGCCAGTAGTCCCGACATAGTGATACAGCCCCAGCATTTT. Translated: CASSPDIVIQPQHF. The V and J genes are TRBV19 and TRBJ1-5; D uncertain. This CDR3 has 14 amino acids. Trimming cost V 5 bases and J 7 bases, with 15 bases left between them. Germline loops: CDR1 LNHDA, CDR2 SQIVND (reference sequence).